This record looks at one T cell receptor beta chain sequence and its context. The data belong to a study of control samples from healthy donors and cancer patients. Looked up from germline, CDR1 is LGHNT and CDR2 is FRNRAP. The length of the CDR3 is 16 residues. The germline V and J ends were trimmed by 1 base and 0 bases, with 10 bases remaining between them. The table came from immunoSEQ multiplex PCR; TCRdb's copy has only in-frame clones and leaves some out. The table records about 120,000 clones, over 75% of them present only once. This clonotype was sampled from a woman in her sixties with lung cancer. The genes are TRBV12-5 and TRBJ1-3; D perhaps matches TRBD1 (6 bases). Sequencing was done on a sample of PBMCs. The CDR3 nucleotides read TGTGCTAGTGGTTTGGACAGACAGGCCTCTGGAAACACCATATATTTT. Translation gives CASGLDRQASGNTIYF.